This TCR beta chain is from a study of regulatory T cells in long-lasting Graves disease. At the level of the study: Antithyroid drug exposure in newly diagnosed Graves' patients had lasted under 3 months. Study-level findings and limits: Results may be inaccurate due to the small sample size.

As concerns this clonotype: Its antigen remains unknown.

Time point reported: newly diagnosed GD, antithyroid drugs for less than 3 months. Generation of the TCR library employed RNA extracted from PBMCs. The CDR3 covers 14 residues. The V segment lost 9 bases and the J segment 8 bases; nucleotides outside the gene matches: 9. Germline CDR1 and CDR2: KGHDR and SFDVKD. TCR beta libraries were built with iRepertoire HTBI primers and Arm-PCR of CDR3 regions. TCRdb re-called the multiplex PCR reads with MiXCR, one entry per CDR3 protein. The sample lists under 400,000 distinct CDR3 sequences; approximately 15% were seen once. The same data also went into a second study, on T cells in Graves' hyperthyroidism and ophthalmopathy. From that paper: RT-PCR in the first round (using the HTBI primer set) targeted the TCR CDR3.

The receptor was isolated from a man in his forties with Graves disease. The input for sequencing was peripheral blood mononuclear cells (PBMCs), taken at new diagnosis, from a patient treated with antithyroid drugs. V is TRBV24-1 and J is TRBJ2-1, with 10 bases identical to TRBD2. The CDR3 nucleotides are TGTGCCACCTCTGCTAGCGGGGGTCTTGATGAGCAGTTCTTC. Amino acid sequence: CATSASGGLDEQFF.